This T cell receptor (beta chain) came from a study of cytomegalovirus exposure and HLA in healthy donors. Findings and caveats of the study: Cytomegalovirus association was assigned to approximately 160 TCR beta chains.

Trimming shortened V by 0 bases and J by 7 bases, and 7 bases separated the two germline ends. The CDR3 consists of 13 residues. From germline, CDR1 is LGHNA and CDR2 YSLEER. For this clone: The target antigen is unknown.

While the first cohort had 650 to 850 subjects, the donors belonged to the separate validation cohort of fewer than 150 subjects. Data came from immunoSEQ multiplex PCR; TCRdb stores just in-frame clones and leaves some out. This repertoire shows roughly 200,000 clones, approximately 86% found once; its top ten account for around 7.2%. This receptor was taken from a man aged 25-40 years in good health and CMV-seropositive. Sequenced sample: PBMCs. The chain is built from TRBV4-3 and TRBJ2-1, with D unresolved. CDR3 DNA sequence: TGCGCCAGCAGCCAAGATCTGGGAAATGAGCAGTTCTTC. Its translation: CASSQDLGNEQFF.